These 13 T cell receptor beta chains were sequenced from one sample in a study of regulatory T cells in long-lasting Graves disease. Construction of the TCR beta libraries employed iRepertoire HTBI primers in conjunction with Arm-PCR of CDR3 regions. TCRdb re-derived calls from the multiplex PCR reads in MiXCR, one entry per CDR3 protein. The repertoire holds roughly 400,000 distinct CDR3 sequences, with under 25% as singletons. As for time point: persistent/refractory GD, antithyroid drugs over 5 years with positive TRAb. TCR sequences were obtained from RNA taken from PBMCs. The specimen was peripheral blood mononuclear cells (PBMCs), collected when the disease was refractory, from a patient treated with antithyroid drugs. Receptor source: a female donor with Graves disease.

This clonotype was picked up a small number of times. The chain couples TRBV20-1 to TRBJ1-2; D call uncertain. Germline CDR1 DFQATT, CDR2 SNEGSKA (reference sequence). Trimming shortened V by 2 bases and J by 3 bases, and 10 bases separated the two germline ends. The CDR3 has 13 residues. The CDR3 DNA sequence: TGCAGTGCTAGAAGGGAGGGTTACTATGGCTACACCTTC. The encoded protein is CSARREGYYGYTF.

A note on this clonotype: One junction end does not reproduce the germline sequence, and a read error may be involved. The chain recombines TRBV19 with TRBJ1-5; D is perhaps TRBD1 (5 bases). The V gene's germline CDR1 is LNHDA and CDR2 SQIVND (reference sequence). There are 15 residues in the CDR3. CDR3: CVSQTGTSNNQPQHF. The CDR3 nucleotides read TGTGTCAGTCAAACCGGGACGAGTAACAATCAGCCCCAGCATTTT.

As to this clonotype: One junction end does not reproduce the germline sequence, and a read error may be involved. The chain combines TRBV28 with TRBJ2-5, with D possibly being TRBD1 or TRBD2 (5 bases each). CDR1 and CDR2 (germline): MDHEN, SYDVKM. CDR3 size: 15 residues. The CDR3 reads CASRDGTSGEEAQYF. The CDR3 DNA reads TGTGCCAGCAGGGACGGGACCAGCGGAGAAGAGGCCCAGTACTTC.

This clonotype was detected only a few times. This chain connects TRBV6-2 or TRBV6-3 to TRBJ2-7; a possible D gene is TRBD1 (5 bases). Trimming took 2 bases from V and 2 from J, leaving 7 bases between them. CDR1 is MNHEY, CDR2 SVGEGT, per germline. CDR3 size: 13 residues. CDR3 sequence (DNA): TGTGCCAGCAGTTACGACAGCCCCTACGAGCAGTACTTC. Residues: CASSYDSPYEQYF.

The V call is TRBV30, the J call TRBJ2-7; 11 nucleotides match TRBD1. The CDR3 extends over 14 amino acids. V was clipped by 2 bases and J by 4 bases; unmatched bases: 4. CDR1 is GTSNPN and CDR2 is SVGIG in the germline V gene (reference sequence). The CDR3 here is CAWSRTGGVYEQYF. CDR3 DNA sequence: TGTGCCTGGAGTCGGACAGGGGGCGTATACGAGCAGTACTTC.

This clonotype was detected a few times. J is TRBJ1-1 and V is TRBV6-1, with D maybe TRBD1 (6 bases). Germline-derived CDR1 and CDR2 are MNHNS and SASEGT. V dropped 6 bases and J dropped 0 bases, with 14 bases sitting between them. This CDR3 spans 15 amino acids. In nucleotides, the CDR3 is TGTGCCAGCAGCCCACAGGGTTGGGTGAACACTGAAGCTTTCTTT. It encodes CASSPQGWVNTEAFF.

This clonotype was recorded many times. The chain carries TRBV6-1 and TRBJ2-7, with 12 bases that match TRBD1. CDR1 is MNHNS and CDR2 is SASEGT in the germline V gene. The CDR3 is 19 amino acids. V lost 5 bases and J lost 3; bases outside the gene matches: 17. The DNA for the CDR3 is TGTGCCAGCAGTACTCCGGGACAGGGGGCTTCGGGAGGCAGCTACGAGCAGTACTTC. As protein: CASSTPGQGASGGSYEQYF.

The chain employs TRBV28 and TRBJ1-1; D not certain. Germline-derived CDR1 and CDR2 are MDHEN and SYDVKM. Trimming left V 6 bases short and J 3 bases short, with 17 bases between. CDR3 length equals 15 residues. CDR3 loop: CASRVLSLGYTEAFF. For the CDR3, the DNA is TGTGCCAGCAGAGTTCTCTCTCTGGGCTACACTGAAGCTTTCTTT.

A note on this clonotype: A clone one base away is much larger, so this may be a read error. Without the conserved terminal phenylalanine or tryptophan, this CDR3 likely stems from a read error. V and J are TRBV28 and TRBJ1-1; D is ambiguous. V lost 5 bases, J lost 0 bases, and 7 bases lay in between. CDR1 is MDHEN and CDR2 is SYDVKM in the germline V gene. The CDR3 is made up of 13 amino acids. CDR3 in amino acids: CASSLTLNTEAFL. The CDR3 DNA follows: TGTGCCAGCAGTCTCACACTGAACACTGAAGCTTTCCTT.

The chain carries TRBV27 and TRBJ2-7, with 9 bases matching TRBD1. The CDR3 consists of 15 residues. Trimming removed 4 bases from V and 4 bases from J; junction bases left unmatched: 8. The germline V gene has CDR1 MNHEY and CDR2 SMNVEV (reference sequence). The CDR3 nucleotides are TGTGCCAGCAGTTCCTTCCGGGACAGGGTTTACGAGCAGTACTTC. It yields the protein CASSSFRDRVYEQYF.

The chain links TRBV4-1 to TRBJ2-5, with a possible D match to TRBD2 (6 bases). The V end was cut by 3 bases, the J end by 5 bases, with 28 bases between. Germline V lookup: CDR1 MGHRA, CDR2 YSYEKL. This CDR3 is built from 19 residues. In DNA, the CDR3 is TGCGCCAGCAGCCAGTCCCCCACGGAGGGGATAGTTGACGGGGAGACCCAGTACTTC. Translating it yields CASSQSPTEGIVDGETQYF.

Only a few counts were recorded for this clonotype. V usage is TRBV25-1 and J usage is TRBJ1-3; D is undetermined. V was cut by 3 bases and J by 0 bases, with 9 bases left in between. The CDR3 contains 15 residues. CDR1 and CDR2 (germline): MGHDK, SYGVNS. CDR3 nucleotide sequence: TGTGCCAGCAGTGATGGGATTCACTCTGGAAACACCATATATTTT. This encodes CASSDGIHSGNTIYF.

In this sample, this clonotype turned up many times. The J gene is TRBJ1-1, the V gene TRBV28; no reliable D call. The CDR3 runs 15 residues. Germline V gives CDR1 MDHEN, CDR2 SYDVKM. V gave up 5 bases and J gave up 4 bases, with 17 bases separating them. The CDR3 DNA is TGTGCCAGCAGTGGCCCCGGCAGATCTTTCACTGAAGCTTTCTTT. Residues: CASSGPGRSFTEAFF.